The entry below gives a single T cell receptor beta chain sequence along with its context. This specimen belongs to a study of blood T cell repertoires in COVID-19. About the study: Samples of COVID-19 (acute and convalescent) were obtained from the United States, Italy and Spain. T cells, B-cell-depleted T cells, or PBMCs provided the cDNA or gDNA that served as material.

Per the original data handling: By means of reference gene primer amplification, nucleated cell counts were estimated. The table came from immunoSEQ multiplex PCR; TCRdb's copy has only in-frame clones and leaves some out. V, J and clone size are taken as reported in that table, and D and trimming were inferred from the DNA itself. This table holds around 450,000 clones, around nine tenths found once. Germline V gene lookup returns CDR1 ENHRY and CDR2 SYGVKD. V was pared by 9 bases and J by 4 bases, with 8 bases of the junction left unmatched. This CDR3 is 15 amino acids long. The sequence derives from a woman in her thirties with acute or convalescent COVID-19. Specimen: peripheral blood. This chain connects TRBV10-3 to TRBJ1-5; 11 nucleotides agree with TRBD1. The CDR3 DNA reads TGTGCCATTGCCGGGACAGGGGGGGATAATCAGCCCCAGCATTTT. This encodes CAIAGTGGDNQPQHF.